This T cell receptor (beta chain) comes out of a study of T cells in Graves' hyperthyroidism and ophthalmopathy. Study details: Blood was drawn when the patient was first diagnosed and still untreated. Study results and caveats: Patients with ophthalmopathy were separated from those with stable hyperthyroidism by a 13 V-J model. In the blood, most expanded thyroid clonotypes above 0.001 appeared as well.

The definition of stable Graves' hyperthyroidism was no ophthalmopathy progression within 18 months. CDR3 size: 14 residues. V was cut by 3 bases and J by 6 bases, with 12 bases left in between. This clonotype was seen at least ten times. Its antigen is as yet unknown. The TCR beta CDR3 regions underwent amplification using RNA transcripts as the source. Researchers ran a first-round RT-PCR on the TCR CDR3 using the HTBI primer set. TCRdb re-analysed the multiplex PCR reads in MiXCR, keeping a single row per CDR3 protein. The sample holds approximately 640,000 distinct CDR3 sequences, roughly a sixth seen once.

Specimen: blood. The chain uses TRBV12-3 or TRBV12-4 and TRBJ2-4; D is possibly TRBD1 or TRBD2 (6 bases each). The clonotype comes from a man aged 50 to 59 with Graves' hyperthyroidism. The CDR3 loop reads CASSFGGRLNIQYF. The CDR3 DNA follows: TGTGCCAGCAGTTTTGGGGGGCGCTTAAACATTCAGTACTTC.